This T cell receptor beta chain was sequenced during a study of human T cells and chemical hapten exposure. Study-level results: The study found expanded TCRs formed significantly more large CDR3 similarity clusters than controls.

The time point: patch test 1, 2 weeks after DPC sensitization. Treatment in this sample: therapeutic diphenylcyclopropenone sensitization with weekly scalp DPC. RNA extraction used unfractionated whole blood as the source of total RNA. This clonotype was recorded many times. Its antigen is unknown. Original processing notes: The median was roughly 95,000 TCRs per sample, ranging roughly 23,224 to 750,000. Using its own MiXCR run on the RACE reads, TCRdb lists one record per CDR3 protein. Here the V and J calls rest on TCRdb's processing, not on the authors' analysis. This table has some 91,000 distinct CDR3 sequences, 9.5% to 15% appearing once. The V segment lost 6 bases and the J segment 8 bases; nucleotides outside the gene matches: 4. This CDR3 has 12 residues.

This clonotype was sampled from a woman aged 35 to 49 with alopecia areata. Some clones in this sample may be carry-over from other donors' samples. Source: whole blood, taken in connection with sensitization to the hapten diphenylcyclopropenone (DPC). This chain joins TRBV12-3 or TRBV12-4 and TRBJ1-5; 7 bases map to TRBD1. CDR3 sequence (DNA): TGTGCCAGCAGCCAAGACAGGGAGCCCCAGCATTTT. This encodes CASSQDREPQHF.